The 23 T cell receptor beta chains listed next were all sequenced from one sample in a study of blood T cell repertoires in COVID-19. Clones were read by immunoSEQ multiplex PCR, and TCRdb kept only the in-frame ones, dropping some. This sample has roughly 200,000 clones; around nine tenths occur once, and the top ten carry around 4%. The specimen was PBMCs or T cells enriched from blood (not recorded which). The source of these receptors is a woman in her twenties or thirties who had been exposed to COVID-19.

V usage is TRBV5-6 and J usage is TRBJ1-5; 8 bases agree with TRBD1. J was trimmed by 6 bases and V by 0 bases; bases with no gene match: 2. CDR1 and CDR2 from the germline V gene are SGHDT and YYEEEE. The CDR3 contains 14 residues. The CDR3 here is CASSLDRGSQPQHF. CDR3 in DNA: TGTGCCAGCAGCTTGGACAGGGGGTCTCAGCCCCAGCATTTT.

The V and J genes are TRBV29-1 and TRBJ2-1, with TRBD1 matching 7 bases. V lost 5 bases to trimming and J lost 4 bases; unmatched junction nucleotides: 8. Per the germline V gene, CDR1 is SQVTM and CDR2 is ANQGSEA. The CDR3 contains 14 residues. The CDR3 DNA reads as TGCAGCGTTTCAAGCGTGACAGGGTACAATGAGCAGTTCTTC. Protein product: CSVSSVTGYNEQFF.

This clone was counted a few times. The J gene is TRBJ1-2, the V gene TRBV28; D uncertain. The CDR3 has 11 amino acids. Trimming took off 6 bases at V and 7 bases at J, with 9 bases between the two ends. Per the germline V gene, CDR1 is MDHEN and CDR2 is SYDVKM. The CDR3, as DNA: TGTGCCAGCAGCCGGTACGGTGGCTACACCTTC. Amino acids: CASSRYGGYTF.

This sequence joins TRBV24-1 and TRBJ1-2; TRBD1 might be the D (5 bases). Per germline, CDR1 KGHDR and CDR2 SFDVKD. This CDR3 is 14 amino acids long. V lost 5 bases and J 8 bases, leaving 17 bases between the germline ends. The CDR3 DNA sequence: TGTGCCACCAGTGGGGGGATTAAGGGAGGCGGCTACACCTTC. As protein: CATSGGIKGGGYTF.

CDR3 protein: CASSLQTGFNQPQHF. The CDR3 DNA is TGTGCCAGCAGCCTACAAACAGGGTTCAATCAGCCCCAGCATTTT. This chain links TRBV3-1 (or the pseudogene TRBV3-2) with TRBJ1-5; possibly TRBD1 for D (6 bases). The germline gives CDR1 LGHDT, CDR2 YNNKEL (reference sequence). With 4 bases removed from V and 3 bases from J, the gap between germline ends came to 13 bases. The CDR3 has 15 amino acids.

This chain uses TRBV29-1 with TRBJ1-4, with a tentative D call TRBD1 (5 bases). This CDR3 region has 13 residues. V was cut by 3 bases and J by 7 bases, with 12 bases left in between. CDR1 is SQVTM and CDR2 is ANQGSEA in the germline V gene. CDR3 in amino acids: CSVDLQGGEKLFF. The CDR3 nucleotides read TGCAGCGTTGATCTTCAGGGTGGTGAAAAACTGTTTTTT.

The chain joins TRBV2 to TRBJ2-2; 7 bases line up with TRBD1. CDR3 length: 15 amino acids. Germline-derived CDR1 and CDR2 are SNHLY and FYNNEI. Trimming took 8 bases from V and 2 from J; bases not matched to a gene: 8. In DNA, the CDR3 is TGTGCCAGCCGTTCGGGGACAGCAAACACCGGGGAGCTGTTTTTT. Protein sequence: CASRSGTANTGELFF.

This chain connects TRBV5-1 to TRBJ2-3, with 9 nucleotides matching TRBD1. The V gene's germline CDR1 is SGHRS and CDR2 YFSETQ. V was pared by 4 bases and J by 2 bases, with 8 bases of the junction left unmatched. The CDR3 consists of 16 residues. The CDR3 DNA follows: TGCGCCAGCAGCCTGGGACAGGGTGGAGCCACAGATACGCAGTATTTT. The encoded protein is CASSLGQGGATDTQYF.

This clone has only one observation. The chain recombines TRBV25-1 with TRBJ2-7; perhaps TRBD1 as D (6 bases). V shed 3 bases and J shed 8 bases, with 20 bases lying between them. Germline V gene lookup returns CDR1 MGHDK and CDR2 SYGVNS. This CDR3 has 15 amino acids. CDR3 sequence: CASSETGSYLSKQYF. The DNA of the CDR3 is TGTGCCAGCAGTGAGACAGGTTCCTACCTAAGCAAGCAGTACTTC.

The gene calls are TRBV30 and TRBJ2-7; maybe TRBD1 (6 bases). CDR1 is GTSNPN, CDR2 SVGIG, per germline (reference sequence). The CDR3 spans 10 residues. Trimming cost V 5 bases and J 5 bases, with 7 bases left between them. The CDR3 region has the DNA TGTGCCTGGGGGACACACGAGCAGTACTTC. Translating gives CAWGTHEQYF.

The chain recombines TRBV15 with TRBJ2-1, with 7 bases aligning to TRBD2. The CDR3 covers 16 residues. The germline CDR1 and CDR2 sequences are LNHNV and YYDKDF (reference sequence). J lost 7 bases, V lost 3 bases, and 12 bases had no gene match. The CDR3 DNA is TGTGCCACCAGCAGTTCTAGCGGCGAGGTTATGAATGAGCAGTTCTTC. Its translation is CATSSSSGEVMNEQFF.

CDR3 loop: CASSQDLDGGSSYNSPLHF. In DNA form, the CDR3 reads TGTGCCAGCAGCCAAGATTTGGATGGGGGCAGCTCCTATAATTCACCCCTCCACTTT. The gene calls are TRBV4-2 and TRBJ1-6, with a possible D match to TRBD1 (6 bases). Germline CDR1 LGHNA, CDR2 YNFKEQ. The CDR3 spans 19 residues. V was pared by 0 bases and J by 0 bases, with 15 bases between.

The chain is built from TRBV11-2 and TRBJ2-3; TRBD2 is a possible D gene (6 bases). The length of the CDR3 is 13 residues. The V end was cut by 6 bases, the J end by 4 bases, with 11 bases between. Germline V gene data show CDR1 as SGHAT and CDR2 as FQNNGV. CDR3 in amino acids: CASRPSSADTQYF. In nucleotides, the CDR3 is TGTGCCAGCAGACCGTCTAGCGCAGATACGCAGTATTTT. The full variable domain, its missing parts supplied by reference TRBV11-2 and TRBJ2-3, is EAGVAQSPRYKIIEKRQSVAFWCNPISGHATLYWYQQILGQGPKLLIQFQNNGVVDDSQLPKDRFSAERLKGVDSTLKIQPAKLEDSAVYLCASRPSSADTQYFGPGTRLTVL.

This clone has only one observation. The chain employs TRBV7-3 and TRBJ2-5, with a possible D match to TRBD2 (5 bases). CDR1 and CDR2 (germline): SGHTA, FQGTGA. This CDR3 is 14 amino acids long. Trimming took off 1 base at V and 4 bases at J, with 10 bases between the two ends. CDR3 nucleotides: TGTGCCAGCAGCTTAAACGGGGTTGGAGAGACCCAGTACTTC. Amino acids: CASSLNGVGETQYF.

The gene calls are TRBV5-1 and TRBJ1-2; 12 bases line up with TRBD1. The CDR3 contains 16 residues. Trimming took 0 bases from V and 8 from J; bases not matched to a gene: 8. Germline CDR1 SGHRS, CDR2 YFSETQ. CDR3 sequence: CASSLVVGQGASGYTF. The CDR3 DNA is TGCGCCAGCAGCTTGGTAGTGGGACAGGGGGCGTCGGGCTACACCTTC.

This chain joins TRBV12-3 or TRBV12-4 and TRBJ1-2; D gene unclear. The CDR3 covers 13 residues. Trimming stripped 2 bases from V and 4 bases from J, with 8 bases between. The CDR3 region has the DNA TGTGCCAGCAGTTTACCAGGTGCCTATGGCTACACCTTC. This translates into CASSLPGAYGYTF.

The chain joins TRBV10-3 to TRBJ2-5; 7 positions agree with TRBD1. The CDR3 contains 13 residues. CDR1 is ENHRY, CDR2 SYGVKD, per germline. V was pared by 11 bases and J by 7 bases, with 13 bases of the junction left unmatched. CDR3 loop: CASSGTAEGTQYF. In DNA form, the CDR3 reads TGTGCCTCCTCCGGGACAGCAGAGGGGACCCAGTACTTC.

The V gene is TRBV21-1, the J gene TRBJ2-1; the table's D call TRBD2 went unverified against the DNA. TRBV21-1 counts as a pseudogene. The CDR3 spans 14 residues. The CDR3 sequence: CASSKKGGVNEQFF. The CDR3 DNA reads TGTGCCAGCAGCAAAAAGGGGGGGGTAAATGAGCAGTTCTTC.

This sequence joins TRBV6-5 and TRBJ1-2; maybe TRBD1 (6 bases). The CDR3 length is 16 residues. Germline values: CDR1 MNHEY, CDR2 SVGAGI. V was shortened by 0 bases and J by 2 bases, with 13 bases between the two germline ends. The CDR3 region has the DNA TGTGCCAGCAGTTACTCTTCAACTACAGGGAACTATGGCTACACCTTC. Amino acid sequence: CASSYSSTTGNYGYTF.

The rearrangement links TRBV18 to TRBJ1-1; a weak D match, TRBD1 (5 bases). This CDR3 region has 18 residues. Deletions cut 3 bases from V and 3 bases from J, with 23 bases between. Per germline, CDR1 KGHSH and CDR2 LQKENI. The CDR3 sequence is CASSPAFPGVGGYTEAFF. The DNA of the CDR3 is TGTGCCAGCTCACCTGCCTTCCCGGGGGTCGGGGGGTACACTGAAGCTTTCTTT.

The chain is built from TRBV28 and TRBJ2-1; 8 bases are a match to TRBD1. The CDR3 has 12 residues. Per germline, CDR1 MDHEN and CDR2 SYDVKM. With V trimmed by 7 bases and J by 9 bases, 5 bases remained unmatched. In DNA form, the CDR3 reads TGTGCCAGCACGGACAGGGTTAGTGAGCAGTTCTTC. It encodes CASTDRVSEQFF.

The chain links TRBV30 to TRBJ2-1, with 8 bases lining up with TRBD2. Germline V gene sequence: CDR1 GTSNPN, CDR2 SVGIG (reference sequence). The CDR3 has 16 residues. J was trimmed by 8 bases and V by 2 bases; bases with no gene match: 14. The CDR3 protein is CAWSSPGIAGKDEQFF. DNA for the CDR3: TGTGCCTGGAGTTCGCCAGGGATAGCGGGGAAGGATGAGCAGTTCTTC.

This chain uses TRBV30 with TRBJ2-5, with 7 bases matching TRBD1. V was pared by 1 base and J by 4 bases, with 3 bases of the junction left unmatched. Germline V gives CDR1 GTSNPN, CDR2 SVGIG (reference sequence). This CDR3 contains 13 residues. Here the CDR3 reads CAWSAGGPETQYF. CDR3 sequence (DNA): TGTGCCTGGAGTGCAGGGGGTCCAGAGACCCAGTACTTC.